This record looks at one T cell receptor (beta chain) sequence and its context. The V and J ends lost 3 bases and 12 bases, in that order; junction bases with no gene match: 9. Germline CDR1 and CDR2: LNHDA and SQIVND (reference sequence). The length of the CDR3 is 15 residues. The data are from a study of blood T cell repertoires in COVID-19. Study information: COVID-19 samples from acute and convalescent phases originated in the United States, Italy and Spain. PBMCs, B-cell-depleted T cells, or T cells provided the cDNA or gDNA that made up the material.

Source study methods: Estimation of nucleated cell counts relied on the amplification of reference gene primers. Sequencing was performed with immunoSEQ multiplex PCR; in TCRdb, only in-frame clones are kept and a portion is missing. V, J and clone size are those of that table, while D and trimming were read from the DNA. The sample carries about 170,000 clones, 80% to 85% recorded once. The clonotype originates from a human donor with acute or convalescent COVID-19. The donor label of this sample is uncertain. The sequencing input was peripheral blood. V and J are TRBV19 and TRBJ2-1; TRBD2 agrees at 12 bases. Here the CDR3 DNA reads TGTGCCAGTAGTATCGGGACTAGCGGGCCGCGGGGGCAGTTCTTC. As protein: CASSIGTSGPRGQFF.